Listed here are 5 T cell receptor beta chains from one sample, sequenced in a study of blood T cell repertoires in COVID-19. The method was immunoSEQ multiplex PCR; TCRdb's version includes in-frame clones alone and lacks a portion of them. Of fewer than 110,000 clones in the sample, 85% were seen once. Material for sequencing was peripheral blood. These receptors all stem from a woman in her 70s with active or convalescent COVID-19.

This chain connects TRBV28 to TRBJ1-3, with D tentatively TRBD1 (5 bases). CDR3 size: 21 residues. The V gene's germline CDR1 is MDHEN and CDR2 SYDVKM. Deletions cut 5 bases from V and 2 bases from J, with 31 bases between. CDR3 sequence: CASSPAGRGGVSLLAGNTIYF. Here the CDR3 DNA reads TGTGCCAGCAGTCCAGCCGGAAGGGGTGGGGTCTCTCTTTTAGCTGGAAACACCATATATTTT.

The genes are TRBV5-8 and TRBJ1-5; D unclear. The V end was cut by 4 bases, the J end by 8 bases, with 19 bases between. CDR1 is SGHTS and CDR2 is YDEGEE in the germline V gene. This CDR3 contains 15 residues. The DNA for the CDR3 is TGTGCCAGCAGCAGCCCTGACACGCCTACCAAGCCCCAGCATTTT. This codes for CASSSPDTPTKPQHF. The full variable domain, its missing parts supplied by reference TRBV5-8 and TRBJ1-5, is EAGVTQSPTHLIKTRGQQATLRCSPISGHTSVYWYQQALGLGLQFLLWYDEGEERNRGNFPPRFSGRQFPNYSSELNVNALELEDSALYLCASSSPDTPTKPQHFGDGTRLSIL.

This rearrangement joins TRBV5-6 to TRBJ1-5; perhaps TRBD1 as D (5 bases). CDR1 SGHDT and CDR2 YYEEEE come from the germline V gene. V lost 3 bases and J 4 bases, leaving 11 bases between the germline ends. There are 14 residues in the CDR3. The CDR3 DNA sequence: TGTGCCAGCAGCTCGGTTGGGGGGAATCAGCCCCAGCATTTT. It encodes CASSSVGGNQPQHF. The full variable domain, rest sourced from reference TRBV5-6 and TRBJ1-5, is DAGVTQSPTHLIKTRGQQVTLRCSPKSGHDTVSWYQQALGQGPQFIFQYYEEEERQRGNFPDRFSGHQFPNYSSELNVNALLLGDSALYLCASSSVGGNQPQHFGDGTRLSIL.

The chain couples TRBV27 to TRBJ2-7, with 7 bases matching TRBD1. The germline V gene encodes CDR1 MNHEY and CDR2 SMNVEV (reference sequence). CDR3 length: 14 amino acids. V was pared by 3 bases and J by 6 bases, with 8 bases of the junction left unmatched. The CDR3 sequence is CASSLFDRDGEQYF. The CDR3 bases are TGTGCCAGCAGTTTGTTCGACAGGGATGGCGAGCAGTACTTC.

The chain links TRBV7-9 to TRBJ1-6; D is unresolved. This CDR3 has 15 amino acids. In germline, CDR1 is SEHNR, CDR2 FQNEAQ (reference sequence). Trimming took 1 base from V and 7 from J, leaving 11 bases between them. The CDR3 sequence is CASSLGRLRNSPLHF. CDR3 in DNA: TGTGCCAGCAGCTTAGGCAGACTTCGAAATTCACCCCTCCACTTT.